The clone carrying this T cell receptor beta chain was counted a single time. TCRdb's table, derived via immunoSEQ multiplex PCR, lists solely in-frame clones and lacks some. The table records 200,000 to 250,000 clones, 82% of them present only once. The data were obtained in a study of blood T cell repertoires in COVID-19. The CDR3 spans 13 residues. The V end was cut by 1 base, the J end by 4 bases, with 7 bases between. The TCR was taken from a woman aged 80 or older with active or convalescent COVID-19. This rearrangement joins TRBV12-3 or TRBV12-4 to TRBJ1-1; D ambiguous. The sequencing input was peripheral blood. CDR3 protein: CASSLGPGTEAFF. The CDR3 DNA reads as TGTGCCAGCAGTTTAGGACCGGGCACTGAAGCTTTCTTT.